This T cell receptor beta chain is from a study of vaccination effects on CD4 cells after COVID-19. Overall study context: Either the BNT162b2 or mRNA-1273 vaccine was given to participants in two doses.

Study-level findings and limits: Marked clonal contraction was seen in infection- and vaccine-induced clones late after vaccination.

Note on this clone: Antigen specificity is unknown.

Measured with immunoSEQ multiplex PCR; TCRdb has only the in-frame clones, and not every one. The repertoire consists of around 79,000 clones, with about 78% occurring once and the leading ten covering about 10%. Expansion with viral peptide pools was applied to antigen-specific CD4+ T cells by the ViraFEST assay prior to sequencing. Researchers isolated CD4+ T cells once less than twelve days of culture had elapsed. The healthy vaccine recipients, who had no prior SARS-CoV-2 infection, showed negative nucleocapsid antibodies. Wells containing 1.5 million to 2.5 million PBMC each were cultured with about 9 IU/ml IL-2 and approximately 10 ug/ml peptides. The authors exchanged half the medium for IL-2 medium on days 3 and 7. The CDR3 spans 14 residues. Germline V CDR1 and CDR2: MNHEY, SVGAGI. V was pared by 5 bases and J by 0 bases, with 8 bases between.

This sequence joins TRBV6-5 and TRBJ1-3; D remains unclear. Sequenced material: CD4+ T cells from PBMCs cultured with SARS-CoV-2 spike peptides, taken before COVID-19 vaccination. This clonotype originated in a human donor who received a COVID-19 vaccine. The CDR3 sequence: CASSRSGSGNTIYF. CDR3 DNA: TGTGCCAGCAGTAGGAGTGGCTCTGGAAACACCATATATTTT.